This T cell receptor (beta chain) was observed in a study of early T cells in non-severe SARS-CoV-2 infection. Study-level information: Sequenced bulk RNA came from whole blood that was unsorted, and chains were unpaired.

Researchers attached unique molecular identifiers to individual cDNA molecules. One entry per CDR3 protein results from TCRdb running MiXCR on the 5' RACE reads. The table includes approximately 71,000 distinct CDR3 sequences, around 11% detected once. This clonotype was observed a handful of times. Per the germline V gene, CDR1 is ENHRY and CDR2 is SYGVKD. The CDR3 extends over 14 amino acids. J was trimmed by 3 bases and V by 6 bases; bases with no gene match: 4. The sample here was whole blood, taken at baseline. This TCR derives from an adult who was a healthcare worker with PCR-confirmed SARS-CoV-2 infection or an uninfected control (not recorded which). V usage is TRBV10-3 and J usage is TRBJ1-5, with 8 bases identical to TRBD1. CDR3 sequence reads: CAIRGTGDNQPQHF. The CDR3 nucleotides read TGTGCCATCAGGGGGACAGGTGACAATCAGCCCCAGCATTTT.